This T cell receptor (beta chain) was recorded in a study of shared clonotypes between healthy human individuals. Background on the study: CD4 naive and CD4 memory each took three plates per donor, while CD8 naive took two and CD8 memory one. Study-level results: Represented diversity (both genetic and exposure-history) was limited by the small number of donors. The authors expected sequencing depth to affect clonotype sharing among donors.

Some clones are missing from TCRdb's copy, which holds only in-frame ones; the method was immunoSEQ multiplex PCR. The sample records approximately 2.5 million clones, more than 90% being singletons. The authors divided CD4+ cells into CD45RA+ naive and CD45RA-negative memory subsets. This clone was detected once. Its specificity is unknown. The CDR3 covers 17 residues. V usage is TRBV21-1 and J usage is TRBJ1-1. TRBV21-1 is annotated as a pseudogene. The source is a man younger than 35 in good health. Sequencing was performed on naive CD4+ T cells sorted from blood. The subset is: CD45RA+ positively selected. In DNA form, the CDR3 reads TGTGCCAGCAGCAAAATTCCGGGATCAGGGCCGAACACTGAAGCTTTCTTT. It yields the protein CASSKIPGSGPNTEAFF.